This TCR beta chain was identified in a study of OX40 agonist ivuxolimab in advanced cancers. The germline V gene encodes CDR1 MGHRA and CDR2 YSYEKL. Trimming pared 0 bases from V and 3 bases from J, leaving 12 bases between. The CDR3 is 15 amino acids. About this clone: What it binds is not known.

Findings and limits, study-wide: By week 6 at 0.1 to 3.0 mg/kg, blood CD4+ and CD8+ T cells had expanded clonally. Still undetermined is the antigen specificity of the expanded peripheral T cells.

Here immunoSEQ multiplex PCR was the method, and the copy in TCRdb shows in-frame clones only, minus some. The sample yields tens of thousands of clones, about 78% seen once. The sequence came from an adult with an advanced solid tumor such as melanoma, head and neck, liver or kidney cancer. Material: CD4+ or CD8+ T cells sorted from blood, obtained in a trial of the OX40 agonist ivuxolimab. This rearrangement joins TRBV4-1 to TRBJ2-7; TRBD1 might be the D (5 bases). DNA of the CDR3: TGCGCCAGCAGCCAAGATCGGGCAGGGCTCTACGAGCAGTACTTC. The encoded protein is CASSQDRAGLYEQYF.